Listed here is a single TCR beta chain. The antigen remains unidentified. CDR1 is MNHNS, CDR2 SASEGT, per germline. The CDR3 sequence is 16 residues long. J gave up 4 bases and V 4 bases, and 11 bases lay outside the gene matches. The source of the sample is a study of cytomegalovirus exposure and HLA in healthy donors. Researchers ran the PCR with 60 Vbeta and 13 Jbeta primers. Repertoires were generated with immunoSEQ multiplex PCR, while TCRdb's copy carries only in-frame clones and drops some. The table shows nearly 110,000 clones, with more than 75% occurring only once. The study, taken as a whole, reports: With high specificity and sensitivity, the classifier reportedly diagnosed cytomegalovirus status.

The specimen sequenced was PBMCs. This TCR was recovered from a man aged 25-45 years in good health and CMV-seropositive. The chain has TRBV6-1 and TRBJ2-3, with TRBD2 matching 7 bases. DNA of the CDR3: TGTGCCAGCAGTGTATCTTGGGGAGGGGCCGCAGATACGCAGTATTTT. It is translated as CASSVSWGGAADTQYF.